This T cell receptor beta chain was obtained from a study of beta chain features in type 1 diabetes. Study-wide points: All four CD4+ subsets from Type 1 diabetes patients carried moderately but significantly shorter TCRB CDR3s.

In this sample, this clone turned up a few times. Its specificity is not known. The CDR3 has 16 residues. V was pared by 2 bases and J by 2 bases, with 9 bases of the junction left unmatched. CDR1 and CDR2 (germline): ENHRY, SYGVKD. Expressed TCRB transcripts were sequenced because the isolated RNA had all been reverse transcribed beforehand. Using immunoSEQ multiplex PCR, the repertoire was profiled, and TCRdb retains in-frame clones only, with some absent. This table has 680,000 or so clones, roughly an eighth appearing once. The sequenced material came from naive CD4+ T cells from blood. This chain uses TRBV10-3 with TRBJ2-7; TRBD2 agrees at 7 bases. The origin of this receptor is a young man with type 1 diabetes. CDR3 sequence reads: CAISETSGVVTYEQYF. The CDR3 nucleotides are TGTGCCATCAGTGAGACCAGCGGGGTAGTAACCTACGAGCAGTACTTC.